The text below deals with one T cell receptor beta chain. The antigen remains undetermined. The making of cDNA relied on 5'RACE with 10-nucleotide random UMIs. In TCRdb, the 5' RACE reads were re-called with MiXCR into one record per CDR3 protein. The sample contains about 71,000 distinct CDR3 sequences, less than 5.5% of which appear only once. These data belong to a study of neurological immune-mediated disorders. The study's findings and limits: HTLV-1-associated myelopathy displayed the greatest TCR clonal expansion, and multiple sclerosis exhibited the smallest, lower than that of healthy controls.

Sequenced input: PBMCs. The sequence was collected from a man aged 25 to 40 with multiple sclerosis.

CDR3 nucleotides: TGCAGTGCGCTGGGACAGGGGGAAAGGCATGGCTACACCTTC. Its protein product is CSALGQGERHGYTF. This chain links TRBV20-1 with TRBJ1-2; 11 nucleotides agree with TRBD1. CDR1 is DFQATT and CDR2 is SNEGSKA in the germline V gene (reference sequence). V lost 6 bases and J lost 6; bases outside the gene matches: 9. The CDR3 is made up of 14 amino acids.